This T cell receptor beta chain was sequenced in a study of response to subunit inactivated influenza vaccine (dated by TCRdb to 2016 to 2019). Regarding the complete study: The study used deep quantitative T cell receptor repertoire profiling to track responses to a trivalent subunit inactivated influenza vaccine. What the research found in general, with its limitations: The authors proposed that each seasonal influenza vaccination may bring in only a limited number of new T cells.

Sample time point, as interpreted from the label and publication: more than 40 days after influenza vaccine administration. V is shortened by 7 bases, J by 3 bases, and the region joining them spans 28 bases. The germline V gene gives CDR1 as SNHLY and CDR2 as FYNNEI. The CDR3 runs 20 amino acids, cysteine and phenylalanine included. Kept here is only the CDR3 DNA, which spans 60 bases and is read in frame from base 1. Library prep was done by RT-PCR. This sample was sequenced with an Illumina HiSeq 2500. TCRdb reworked the public reads: Q25 trimming with fastp, MiXCR clone assembly, productive beta chains retained. Every distinct CDR3 protein forms one entry, paired with its most common genes and DNA. The sample yields 500,000 or so distinct CDR3 sequences; approximately 11% were counted once. The ten most abundant clones make up about 12% of the sample. Points on this clonotype: The target of this receptor is not known. No quality values exist for individual bases; no much larger clone is one base distant.

Source: PBMCs from blood, taken 45 days after vaccination. Here the chain combines TRBV2 and TRBJ2-6; the D gene is perhaps TRBD1, on 6 matching bases. The TCR originated in a man aged 45 to 65 who received an inactivated influenza vaccine. Donor details come from another sample of the same person, matched by shared clones. CDR3 protein: CASTLDQTGLQTRGANVLTF. Read as DNA, the sequence is TGTGCCAGCACCCTCGACCAAACAGGGTTACAAACGCGTGGGGCCAACGTCCTGACTTTC.